Following are 16 T cell receptor beta chains from one sample sequenced in a study of T cell responses to AZD1222 COVID-19 vaccine (dated by TCRdb to about 2021). The time point label of this sample denotes: baseline before first vaccination. Libraries were constructed by the immunoSEQ multiplex PCR assay. Here the immuneACCESS table is served through TCRdb, limited to in-frame sequences with V and J called. Missing clones are a known gap in these copies; in checked studies unresolved V genes cover under half, and the rest lacks a known reason. Recorded for this sample are some 120,000 clones; around 94% of them occurred a single time. The ten largest clones capture over 2.5% of the sample. The source material was peripheral blood, sampled on day 0 of AZD1222 vaccination. Receptors originate from an adult in good health.

The sample holds one count of this clone. This chain connects TRBV2 to TRBJ1-1; D call uncertain. Trimming left V 7 bases short and J 6 bases short, with 15 bases between. Germline CDR1 SNHLY, CDR2 FYNNEI. This CDR3 region has 13 residues. The CDR3 nucleotides are TGTGCCAGCACCTACCTGAAGGGCGCTGAAGCTTTCTTT. It yields the protein CASTYLKGAEAFF.

The CDR3 is CAWTLTGTYEKLFF. The CDR3 nucleotides are TGTGCCTGGACTCTCACCGGGACTTATGAAAAACTGTTTTTT. The rearrangement links TRBV30 to TRBJ1-4; D is perhaps TRBD1 (5 bases). V lost 4 bases and J lost 6, with 15 bases in between. In germline, CDR1 is GTSNPN, CDR2 SVGIG (reference sequence). The CDR3 covers 14 residues. Looking up the rest from reference TRBV30 and TRBJ1-4 gives the full variable domain: SQTIHQWPATLVQPVGSPLSLECTVEGTSNPNLYWYRQAAGRGLQLLFYSVGIGQISSEVPQNLSASRPQDRQFILSSKKLLLSDSGFYLCAWTLTGTYEKLFFGSGTQLSVL.

The chain couples TRBV28 to TRBJ1-1, with 8 nucleotides matching TRBD1. Per germline, CDR1 MDHEN and CDR2 SYDVKM. The trim removed 5 bases at V and 5 bases at J, leaving 16 bases unmatched. This CDR3 is built from 17 residues. CDR3 in DNA: TGTGCCAGCAGTAACATCGGACAGGGAGGGCCGGGAACTGAAGCTTTCTTT. The encoded protein is CASSNIGQGGPGTEAFF.

The chain has TRBV9 and TRBJ1-5, with D perhaps TRBD1 (5 bases). V was clipped by 7 bases and J by 7 bases, with 12 bases between them. The CDR3 consists of 12 residues. Germline lookup yields CDR1 SGDLS and CDR2 YYNGEE. CDR3 bases: TGTGCCAGCGGACAAGAAGGGCAGCCCCAGCATTTT. Its protein is CASGQEGQPQHF.

The chain employs TRBV29-1 and TRBJ1-1; no reliable D call. V lost 4 bases, J lost 1 base, and 10 bases lay in between. CDR3 length: 13 amino acids. Germline V gene lookup returns CDR1 SQVTM and CDR2 ANQGSEA. The CDR3 reads CSVAMGWNTEAFF. The CDR3 DNA is TGCAGCGTTGCAATGGGTTGGAACACTGAAGCTTTCTTT.

The genes are TRBV6-5 and TRBJ1-1; possible D gene TRBD1, 6 bases. The CDR3 covers 13 residues. Germline assignment: CDR1 MNHEY and CDR2 SVGAGI. The germline V and J ends were trimmed by 10 bases and 0 bases, with 12 bases remaining between them. In nucleotides, the CDR3 is TGTGCCACCAAGGGGGGAATGAACACTGAAGCTTTCTTT. This gives the protein CATKGGMNTEAFF.

This clone was counted a single time. The chain links TRBV5-1 to TRBJ2-7; 7 bases fit TRBD2. Germline V gene sequence: CDR1 SGHRS, CDR2 YFSETQ. With 2 bases clipped from V and 5 bases from J, the junction kept 10 bases outside the gene matches. The CDR3 consists of 15 residues. The CDR3 reads CASSLNLAVINEQYF. CDR3 DNA sequence: TGCGCCAGCAGCTTAAACCTAGCGGTAATCAACGAGCAGTACTTC.

In this sample, this clone turned up once. V and J are TRBV14 and TRBJ1-2, with D unclear. This CDR3 is 13 amino acids long. V was pared by 0 bases and J by 4 bases, with 6 bases between. CDR1 is SGHDN, CDR2 FVKESK, per germline. The CDR3 is CASSQEVFYGYTF. DNA of the CDR3: TGTGCCAGCAGCCAAGAGGTATTCTATGGCTACACCTTC. The whole variable domain, remainder taken from reference TRBV14 and TRBJ1-2, is EAGVTQFPSHSVIEKGQTVTLRCDPISGHDNLYWYRRVMGKEIKFLLHFVKESKQDESGMPNNRFLAERTGGTYSTLKVQPAELEDSGVYFCASSQEVFYGYTFGSGTRLTVV.

The chain employs TRBV5-5 and TRBJ2-2, with D maybe TRBD1 (6 bases). CDR1 and CDR2 from the germline V gene are SGHKS and YYEKEE (reference sequence). V lost 4 bases and J lost 3, with 10 bases in between. The CDR3 consists of 14 residues. CDR3 sequence: CASSLDRYTGELFF. For the CDR3, the DNA is TGTGCCAGCAGCCTGGACAGATACACCGGGGAGCTGTTTTTT.

The rearrangement links TRBV18 to TRBJ1-1; 8 bases map to TRBD1. The length of the CDR3 is 17 residues. Germline lookup yields CDR1 KGHSH and CDR2 LQKENI. Unmatched junction bases numbered 10, after V lost 3 bases and J lost 1 base. The CDR3 nucleotides read TGTGCCAGCTCACCCCCGACAGGGGCAATAGGGAACACTGAAGCTTTCTTT. This translates into CASSPPTGAIGNTEAFF.

The chain links TRBV7-6 to TRBJ2-5, with 15 bases aligning to TRBD2. Germline CDR1 SGHVS, CDR2 FNYEAQ. The J segment lost 1 base and the V segment lost 10 bases, leaving 7 bases of the junction unmatched. CDR3 length: 16 residues. Here the CDR3 DNA reads TGTGCCACTGCCGTGGGACTAGCGGGGGGCCAAGAGACCCAGTACTTC. It codes for CATAVGLAGGQETQYF.

This chain connects TRBV13 to TRBJ1-2; D possibly corresponds to TRBD1 (5 bases). V was clipped by 7 bases and J by 7 bases, with 13 bases between them. The CDR3 runs 12 residues. The V gene's germline CDR1 is PRHDT and CDR2 FYEKMQ (reference sequence). The DNA of the CDR3 is TGTGCCAGCACCATCGGGGGGAGTGGCTACACCTTC. Translation: CASTIGGSGYTF.

The genes are TRBV9 and TRBJ2-3, with D maybe TRBD1 (6 bases). The CDR3 sequence is 14 residues long. Trimming removed 0 bases at V and 6 bases at J, with 11 bases between. CDR1 and CDR2 from the germline V gene are SGDLS and YYNGEE. CDR3: CASSVARGSDTQYF. The CDR3 nucleotides read TGTGCCAGCAGCGTAGCCAGGGGTTCGGATACGCAGTATTTT. Variable domain in full (rest from reference TRBV9 and TRBJ2-3): DSGVTQTPKHLITATGQRVTLRCSPRSGDLSVYWYQQSLDQGLQFLIQYYNGEERAKGNILERFSAQQFPDLHSELNLSSLELGDSALYFCASSVARGSDTQYFGPGTRLTVL.

This clone has a count of ten or more. This sequence joins TRBV3-1 (or the pseudogene TRBV3-2) and TRBJ1-2, with D unclear. V lost 3 bases, J lost 4 bases, and 6 bases lay in between. CDR3 length: 12 amino acids. The germline V gene encodes CDR1 LGHDT and CDR2 YNNKEL (reference sequence). The DNA for the CDR3 is TGTGCCAGCAGCCAGAGATTCTATGGCTACACCTTC. This codes for CASSQRFYGYTF.

The V call is TRBV27, the J call TRBJ1-1; D ambiguous. V lost 4 bases to trimming and J lost 6 bases, with 15 bases between them. CDR1 MNHEY and CDR2 SMNVEV come from the germline V gene (reference sequence). The CDR3 totals 14 residues. CDR3 region: CASSSYISSAEAFF. CDR3 DNA: TGTGCCAGCAGTTCCTACATATCGTCCGCTGAAGCTTTCTTT.

V usage is TRBV25-1 and J usage is TRBJ1-5; TRBD1 is a possible D gene (6 bases). Trimming stripped 10 bases from V and 7 bases from J, with 23 bases between. The CDR3 sequence is 15 residues long. Germline V gene lookup returns CDR1 MGHDK and CDR2 SYGVNS. The CDR3 here is CATSKSDRDRQPQHF. The CDR3 coding sequence is TGTGCCACCTCTAAGTCGGACAGAGACAGGCAGCCCCAGCATTTT.